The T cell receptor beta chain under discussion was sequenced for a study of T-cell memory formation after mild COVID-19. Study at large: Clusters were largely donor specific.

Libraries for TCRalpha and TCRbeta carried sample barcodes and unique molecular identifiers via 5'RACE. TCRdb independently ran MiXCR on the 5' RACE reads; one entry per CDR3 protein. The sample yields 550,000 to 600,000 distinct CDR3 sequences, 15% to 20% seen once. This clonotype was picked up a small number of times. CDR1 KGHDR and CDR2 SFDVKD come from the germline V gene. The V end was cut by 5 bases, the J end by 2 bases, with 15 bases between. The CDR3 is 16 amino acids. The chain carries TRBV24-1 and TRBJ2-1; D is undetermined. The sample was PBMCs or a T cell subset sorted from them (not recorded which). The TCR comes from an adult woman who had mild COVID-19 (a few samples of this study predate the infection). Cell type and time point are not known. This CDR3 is CATSGSEANAYNEQFF. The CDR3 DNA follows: TGTGCCACCAGTGGTTCCGAGGCAAACGCCTACAATGAGCAGTTCTTC.